This TCR beta chain is drawn from a study of CD8 T cells in Susac syndrome. Trimming removed 0 bases from V and 7 bases from J; junction bases left unmatched: 6. The CDR3 contains 14 residues. The V gene's germline CDR1 is SGHRS and CDR2 YFSETQ. It was with random hexamers that about 0.45 to 1 ug RNA was reverse transcribed. TCRdb used MiXCR to reprocess the immunoSEQ multiplex PCR reads, holding one entry per CDR3 protein. Among some 400,000 distinct CDR3 sequences, 75% to 90% were seen once, and the ten largest hold approximately 0.12%. The clonotype originates from a human donor with multiple sclerosis. Sequencing used CD8+ T cells from PBMCs. This chain connects TRBV5-1 to TRBJ1-1, with TRBD1 matching 7 bases. The CDR3 loop is CASSLAGGYIEAFF. In nucleotides, the CDR3 is TGCGCCAGCAGCTTGGCAGGGGGGTACATTGAAGCTTTCTTT.